The 3 T cell receptor beta chains below were found in one sample sequenced in a study of T cells in Graves' hyperthyroidism and ophthalmopathy. Amplification targeted TCR beta CDR3 regions from RNA transcripts. A set of HTBI primers served as the primers for a first-round RT-PCR of the TCR CDR3. TCRdb ran MiXCR on the multiplex PCR reads and lists one entry per CDR3 protein. The sample shows 300,000 to 450,000 distinct CDR3 sequences, about 14% of them seen only once. The sequenced sample consisted of blood. The source of these receptors is a woman aged 30 to 39 with Graves' ophthalmopathy.

The gene calls are TRBV11-2 and TRBJ1-2; D is undetermined. CDR1 SGHAT and CDR2 FQNNGV come from the germline V gene. CDR3 length: 14 amino acids. V lost 1 base and J 4 bases, leaving 10 bases between the germline ends. The chain's CDR3 is CASSLGRFGYGYTF. Here the CDR3 DNA reads TGTGCCAGCAGCTTAGGTCGGTTCGGCTATGGCTACACCTTC. The full variable domain, in which reference TRBV11-2 and TRBJ1-2 provide the parts outside the CDR3, is EAGVAQSPRYKIIEKRQSVAFWCNPISGHATLYWYQQILGQGPKLLIQFQNNGVVDDSQLPKDRFSAERLKGVDSTLKIQPAKLEDSAVYLCASSLGRFGYGYTFGSGTRLTVV.

The table lists this clonotype with many counts. The rearrangement uses TRBV7-9 and TRBJ2-6, with unresolved D. The CDR3 has 13 amino acids. Germline V CDR1 and CDR2: SEHNR, FQNEAQ (reference sequence). The ends were cut back, 9 bases at V and 2 bases at J, with 8 bases in the middle. CDR3 sequence reads: CASSSAGANVLTF. CDR3 in DNA: TGTGCCAGTAGTTCGGCTGGGGCCAACGTCCTGACTTTC.

The sample holds many counts of this clonotype. The J gene is TRBJ1-2, the V gene TRBV20-1; tentative D call: TRBD1 (5 bases). Germline lookup yields CDR1 DFQATT and CDR2 SNEGSKA (reference sequence). Trimming removed 5 bases from V and 1 base from J, with 23 bases in between. CDR3 length equals 17 residues. The CDR3 reads CSACDSPREGLNYGYTF. CDR3 sequence (DNA): TGCAGTGCTTGTGACAGCCCGCGCGAGGGCCTTAACTATGGCTACACCTTC.